This TCR beta chain originates from a study of blood T cells in healthy people across ages. PCR was performed a second time for roughly 7 to 12 cycles using a sample-barcoded 5' primer and a J-beta primer mix. From the 5' RACE reads, TCRdb called clonotypes with MiXCR, one entry per CDR3 protein. The profile shows about 400,000 distinct CDR3 sequences, roughly half of them singletons. Study-wide points: The study could not conclusively compare naive and antigen-experienced cells, given its unsorted PBMCs. TCR beta diversity, measured per million T cells, fell in a roughly linear way with age. There were more naive CD4+ cells and higher diversity in long-lived donors than in aged donors. Naive T cell percentage showed a strong correlation with the diversity of TCR beta.

V was clipped by 7 bases and J by 2 bases; unmatched bases: 7. CDR3 size: 14 residues. The germline gives CDR1 MNHEY, CDR2 SVGAGI. At least ten counts were recorded for this clonotype. Its antigen is not identified. The sequence was collected from a man between 60 and 70 years old in good health. The sample consisted of blood. The chain couples TRBV6-5 to TRBJ1-2, with 7 bases identical to TRBD1. CDR3: CASNRQGGNYGYTF. The CDR3 DNA reads as TGTGCCAGCAACAGACAGGGTGGAAACTATGGCTACACCTTC.